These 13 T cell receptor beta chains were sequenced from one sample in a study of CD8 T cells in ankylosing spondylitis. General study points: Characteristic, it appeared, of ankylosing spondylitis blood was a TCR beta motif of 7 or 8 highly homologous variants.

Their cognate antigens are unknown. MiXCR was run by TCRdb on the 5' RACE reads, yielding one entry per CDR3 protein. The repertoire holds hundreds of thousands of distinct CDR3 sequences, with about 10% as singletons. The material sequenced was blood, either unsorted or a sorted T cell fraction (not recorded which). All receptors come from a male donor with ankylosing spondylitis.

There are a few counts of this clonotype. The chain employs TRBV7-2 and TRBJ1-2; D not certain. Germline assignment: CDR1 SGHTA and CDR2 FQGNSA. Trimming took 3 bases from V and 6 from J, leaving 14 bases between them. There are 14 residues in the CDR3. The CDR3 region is CASSFFASANGYTF. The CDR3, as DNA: TGTGCCAGCAGCTTTTTCGCCAGCGCTAATGGCTACACCTTC.

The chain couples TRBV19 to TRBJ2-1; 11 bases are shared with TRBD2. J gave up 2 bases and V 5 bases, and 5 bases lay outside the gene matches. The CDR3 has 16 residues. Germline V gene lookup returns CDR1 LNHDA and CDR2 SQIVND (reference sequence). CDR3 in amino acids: CASSRLTSGAYNEQFF. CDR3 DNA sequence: TGTGCCAGTAGTCGGCTGACTAGCGGGGCCTACAATGAGCAGTTCTTC. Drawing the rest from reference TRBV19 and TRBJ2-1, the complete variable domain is DGGITQSPKYLFRKEGQNVTLSCEQNLNHDAMYWYRQDPGQGLRLIYYSQIVNDFQKGDIAEGYSVSREKKESFPLTVTSAQKNPTAFYLCASSRLTSGAYNEQFFGPGTRLTVL.

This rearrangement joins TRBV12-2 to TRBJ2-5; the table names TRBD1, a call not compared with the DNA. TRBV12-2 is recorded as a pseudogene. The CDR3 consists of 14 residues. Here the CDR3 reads CASRFGDRQETQYF. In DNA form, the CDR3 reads TGTGCAAGTCGCTTTGGGGACAGACAAGAGACCCAGTACTTC.

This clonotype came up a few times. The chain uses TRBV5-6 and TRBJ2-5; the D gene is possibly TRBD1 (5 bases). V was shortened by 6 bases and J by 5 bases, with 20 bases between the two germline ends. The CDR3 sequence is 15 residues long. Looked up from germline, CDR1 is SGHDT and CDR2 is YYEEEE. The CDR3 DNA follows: TGTGCCAGCACTGTGGTCAGCCAGGGCTCCGAGACCCAGTACTTC. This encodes CASTVVSQGSETQYF.

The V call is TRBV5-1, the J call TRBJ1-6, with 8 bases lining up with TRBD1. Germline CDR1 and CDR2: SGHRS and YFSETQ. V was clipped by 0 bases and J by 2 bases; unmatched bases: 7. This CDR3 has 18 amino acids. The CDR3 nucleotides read TGCGCCAGCAGCTTGGTTGGACAGGGTCGCGCCTATAATTCACCCCTCCACTTT. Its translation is CASSLVGQGRAYNSPLHF.

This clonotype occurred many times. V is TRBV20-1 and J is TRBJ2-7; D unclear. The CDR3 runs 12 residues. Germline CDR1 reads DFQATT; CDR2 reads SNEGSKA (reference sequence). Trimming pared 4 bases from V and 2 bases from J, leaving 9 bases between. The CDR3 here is CSANPFPYEQYF. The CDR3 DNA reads TGCAGTGCTAATCCTTTCCCCTACGAGCAGTACTTC.

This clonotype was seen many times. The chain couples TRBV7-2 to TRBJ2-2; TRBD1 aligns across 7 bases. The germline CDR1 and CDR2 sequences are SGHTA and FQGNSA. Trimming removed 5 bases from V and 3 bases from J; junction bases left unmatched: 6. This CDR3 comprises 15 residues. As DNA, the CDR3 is TGTGCCAGCAGCGCGACAGGGAGCGACACCGGGGAGCTGTTTTTT. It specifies CASSATGSDTGELFF.

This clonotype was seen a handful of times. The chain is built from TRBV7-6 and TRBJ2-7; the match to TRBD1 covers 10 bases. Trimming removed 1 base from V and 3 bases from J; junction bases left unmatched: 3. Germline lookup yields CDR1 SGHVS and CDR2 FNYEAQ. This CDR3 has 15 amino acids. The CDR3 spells CASSLDRDRGYEQYF. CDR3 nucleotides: TGTGCCAGCAGCTTAGACCGGGACAGGGGCTACGAGCAGTACTTC.

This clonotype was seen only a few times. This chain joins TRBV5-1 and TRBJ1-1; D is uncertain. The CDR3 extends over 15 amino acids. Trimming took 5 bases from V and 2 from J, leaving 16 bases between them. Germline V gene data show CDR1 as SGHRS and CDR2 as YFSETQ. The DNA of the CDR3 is TGCGCCAGCAGTCGTGGTGGCGGGTACAACACTGAAGCTTTCTTT. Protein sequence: CASSRGGGYNTEAFF.

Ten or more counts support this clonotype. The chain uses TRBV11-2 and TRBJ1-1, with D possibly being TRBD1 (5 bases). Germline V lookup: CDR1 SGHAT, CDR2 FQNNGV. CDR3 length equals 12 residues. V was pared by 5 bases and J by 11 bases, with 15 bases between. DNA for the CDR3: TGTGCCAGCAGCCCCACGCAGGGTGCTGCTTTCTTT. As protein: CASSPTQGAAFF.

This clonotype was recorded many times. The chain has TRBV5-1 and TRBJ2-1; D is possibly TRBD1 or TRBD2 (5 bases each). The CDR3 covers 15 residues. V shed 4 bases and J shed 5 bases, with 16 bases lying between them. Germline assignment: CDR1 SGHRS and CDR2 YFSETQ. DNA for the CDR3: TGCGCCAGCAGCCTCCTGGGGACGGAAGACAATGAGCAGTTCTTC. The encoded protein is CASSLLGTEDNEQFF.

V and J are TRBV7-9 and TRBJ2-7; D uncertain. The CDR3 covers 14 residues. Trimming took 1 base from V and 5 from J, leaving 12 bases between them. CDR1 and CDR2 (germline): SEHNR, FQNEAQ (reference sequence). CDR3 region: CASSLGDRFNEQYF. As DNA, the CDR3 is TGTGCCAGCAGCTTAGGTGACCGTTTCAACGAGCAGTACTTC.

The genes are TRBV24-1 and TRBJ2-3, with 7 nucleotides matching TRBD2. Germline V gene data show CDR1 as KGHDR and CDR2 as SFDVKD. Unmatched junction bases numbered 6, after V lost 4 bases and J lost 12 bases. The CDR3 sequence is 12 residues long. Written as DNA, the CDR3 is TGTGCCACCAGTGAACCGGGACTACCTCAGTATTTT. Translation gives CATSEPGLPQYF.